This entry lists 3 T cell receptor beta chains sequenced from one sample in a study of siplizumab effects on memory and regulatory T cells. Repertoires were generated with immunoSEQ multiplex PCR, while TCRdb's copy carries only in-frame clones and drops some. The profile shows around 120,000 clones, roughly 94% of them singletons. Source material: non-Treg CD4+ T cells sorted from blood. The receptors here all came from a human donor in good health.

This rearrangement joins TRBV4-1 to TRBJ1-5; D is undetermined. CDR1 and CDR2 (germline): MGHRA, YSYEKL. Trimming pared 3 bases from V and 0 bases from J, leaving 12 bases between. There are 16 residues in the CDR3. CDR3 protein: CASSHFSGSSNQPQHF. In nucleotides, the CDR3 is TGCGCCAGCAGCCATTTCTCCGGGTCTAGCAATCAGCCCCAGCATTTT.

The gene calls are TRBV2 and TRBJ1-1; D is unresolved. V lost 8 bases and J lost 1, with 11 bases in between. The CDR3 runs to 13 residues. CDR1 and CDR2 (germline): SNHLY, FYNNEI. The CDR3: CASRLDSNTEAFF. The CDR3 DNA reads as TGTGCCAGCCGGCTCGACTCGAACACTGAAGCTTTCTTT.

The chain employs TRBV6-6 and TRBJ2-5; the match to TRBD1 covers 9 bases. J lost 4 bases, V lost 5 bases, and 8 bases had no gene match. Germline V lookup: CDR1 MNHNY, CDR2 SVGAGI (reference sequence). This CDR3 has 15 amino acids. The DNA for the CDR3 is TGTGCCAGCAGTCAACCGGGACAGGGCGGAGAGACCCAGTACTTC. Translated: CASSQPGQGGETQYF.